This note documents a single T cell receptor beta chain sequence. The data are from a study of control samples from healthy donors and cancer patients. This CDR3 spans 14 amino acids. Trimming removed 3 bases from V and 4 bases from J, with 10 bases in between. Germline CDR1 and CDR2: KGHSH and LQKENI. This table comes from immunoSEQ multiplex PCR, and its TCRdb copy is limited to in-frame clones, with some not included. This sample yields fewer than 200,000 clones, of which about 93% are seen a single time; over 4% belongs to the top ten. This receptor was taken from a woman aged 60-75 years in good health. This rearrangement joins TRBV18 to TRBJ1-5; a possible D gene is TRBD1 (5 bases). The sequenced sample consisted of blood. The DNA for the CDR3 is TGTGCCAGCTCACCGGAGTCAGGGAATCAGCCCCAGCATTTT. It translates to CASSPESGNQPQHF.